The text below deals with one T cell receptor (beta chain). Produced via immunoSEQ multiplex PCR; TCRdb's table is partial and in-frame only. The table lists 200,000 or so clones, 70% to 90% of them singletons. Enrollees, about 18 to 95 years old, lived in 24 US areas. This entry is derived from a study of blood T cell repertoires in COVID-19. Study at large: PBMCs, B-cell-depleted T cells, or T cells provided the cDNA or gDNA that made up the material.

With 5 bases clipped from V and 5 bases from J, the junction kept 10 bases outside the gene matches. Germline-derived CDR1 and CDR2 are SGHAT and FQNNGV. The CDR3 consists of 16 residues. The TCR sequence derives from a woman aged 40 to 49 with acute COVID-19. This rearrangement joins TRBV11-2 to TRBJ2-1, with 9 bases that match TRBD2. The material sequenced was PBMCs or T cells enriched from blood (not recorded which). Written as DNA, the CDR3 is TGTGCCAGCAGCCCATTCCGACTAGCGGCCCACAATGAGCAGTTCTTC. It codes for CASSPFRLAAHNEQFF.